One sample yielded the 31 T cell receptor beta chains listed below, sequenced in a study of beta chain bispecific antibodies for T cell cancers. Blood mononuclear cells were expanded for approximately 3 days using either OKT3 anti-CD3 antibody or CD3/CD28 beads. TCRdb re-analysed the 5' RACE reads in MiXCR, keeping a single row per CDR3 protein. The data hold about 15,000 distinct CDR3 sequences, with 2% to 2.5% observed a single time. Study conclusions and caveats: The leukemia cells, rather than normal T cells, gave most of the targeted TRBV signal.

These receptors' targets are unknown. The sequenced sample was healthy donor T cells cultured with leukemia cells. These TCRs come from a human donor in good health. Some clones in this sample may be carry-over from other donors' samples.

This clonotype was detected ten times or more. This chain uses TRBV6-5 with TRBJ1-5, with 11 bases aligning to TRBD1. This CDR3 has 16 amino acids. CDR1 and CDR2 (germline): MNHEY, SVGAGI. The V segment lost 6 bases and the J segment 5 bases; nucleotides outside the gene matches: 9. As DNA, the CDR3 is TGTGCCAGCAGAAACAGGGGACAGGGGGTGGATCAGCCCCAGCATTTT. Amino acids: CASRNRGQGVDQPQHF.

By proportion, this clonotype is medium-sized. The V call is TRBV7-6, the J call TRBJ2-5; no clear D gene. The V end was cut by 3 bases, the J end by 0 bases, with 11 bases between. In germline, CDR1 is SGHVS, CDR2 FNYEAQ. CDR3 length: 15 amino acids. The CDR3 reads CASSFQGNDQETQYF. In DNA, the CDR3 is TGTGCCAGCAGCTTCCAAGGGAACGACCAAGAGACCCAGTACTTC.

This clonotype was counted many times. The chain employs TRBV6-5 and TRBJ1-1, with TRBD1 identical over 10 bases. CDR1 is MNHEY and CDR2 is SVGAGI in the germline V gene. The ends lost 2 bases at V and 6 bases at J; junction bases unmatched: 3. CDR3 length equals 14 residues. CDR3 protein: CASSYPDRGAEAFF. CDR3 in DNA: TGTGCCAGCAGTTACCCGGACAGGGGGGCTGAAGCTTTCTTT.

This clonotype was found many times. The rearrangement uses TRBV29-1 and TRBJ1-1, with TRBD1 identical over 9 bases. This CDR3 is built from 13 residues. V dropped 7 bases and J dropped 2; count of bases not matched to a gene: 5. The germline V gene encodes CDR1 SQVTM and CDR2 ANQGSEA. CDR3 in DNA: TGCAGCGGGGGGACAGGGCCAAACACTGAAGCTTTCTTT. The encoded protein is CSGGTGPNTEAFF.

This clonotype was counted at least ten times. The genes are TRBV5-1 and TRBJ2-2; D is possibly TRBD1 (7 bases). This CDR3 spans 14 amino acids. CDR1 is SGHRS and CDR2 is YFSETQ in the germline V gene. The ends were cut back, 4 bases at V and 6 bases at J, with 13 bases in the middle. CDR3 coding DNA: TGCGCCAGCAGCGAACAGGGGACTTCCGGGGAGCTGTTTTTT. Translation gives CASSEQGTSGELFF.

This clonotype was seen at least ten times. The chain combines TRBV5-1 with TRBJ2-3, with 13 bases lining up with TRBD2. The CDR3 sequence is 20 residues long. Germline V gives CDR1 SGHRS, CDR2 YFSETQ. After removal of 1 base from V and 6 bases from J, the junction contained 17 bases not matched to a gene. This CDR3 reads CASSLRTSGGSHTYRDTQYF. CDR3 DNA: TGCGCCAGCAGCTTGAGGACTAGCGGGGGATCCCATACCTACCGGGATACGCAGTATTTT.

The CDR3 coding sequence is TGTGCCAGTAGTATCACCGTGACAGGGCTCTACGAGCAGTACTTC. Translation: CASSITVTGLYEQYF. V and J are TRBV19 and TRBJ2-7; 7 bases map to TRBD1. This CDR3 is built from 15 residues. Germline-derived CDR1 and CDR2 are LNHDA and SQIVND (reference sequence). The V segment lost 3 bases and the J segment 3 bases; nucleotides outside the gene matches: 8.

This clonotype was seen at least ten times. The chain combines TRBV2 with TRBJ1-5; D is possibly TRBD1 (6 bases). CDR1 and CDR2 (germline): SNHLY, FYNNEI. V was pared by 2 bases and J by 0 bases, with 11 bases between. The CDR3 runs to 16 residues. The CDR3 spells CASSERWGASNQPQHF. The CDR3, as DNA: TGTGCCAGCAGTGAACGGTGGGGGGCTAGCAATCAGCCCCAGCATTTT.

This clonotype was detected ten times or more. This chain joins TRBV12-3 or TRBV12-4 and TRBJ2-1; TRBD2 is a possible D gene (7 bases). V lost 5 bases and J 6 bases, leaving 17 bases between the germline ends. The CDR3 contains 15 residues. The DNA for the CDR3 is TGTGCCAGCAGTCCCCCGGTAGGGGGGGCCAATGAGCAGTTCTTC. Residues: CASSPPVGGANEQFF.

A few counts support this clonotype. Germline and junction disagree at one end, which may indicate a read error. The chain employs TRBV27 and TRBJ2-7; a weak D match, TRBD1 (5 bases). The CDR3 loop spans 13 amino acids. Germline CDR1 reads MNHEY; CDR2 reads SMNVEV (reference sequence). CDR3 sequence reads: CAGSSTGAYEQYF. CDR3 sequence (DNA): TGTGCCGGCAGTTCCACAGGTGCCTACGAGCAGTACTTC.

This clonotype was counted many times. V and J are TRBV19 and TRBJ1-5, with D unclear. The V gene's germline CDR1 is LNHDA and CDR2 SQIVND (reference sequence). The CDR3 sequence is 15 residues long. V was shortened by 4 bases and J by 3 bases, with 13 bases between the two germline ends. CDR3 sequence: CASSTGDEYNQPQHF. The CDR3, as DNA: TGTGCCAGTAGTACGGGTGACGAGTACAATCAGCCCCAGCATTTT.

This clonotype was picked up many times. The CDR3 DNA is TGTGCCAGCAGCGCACGGGAGCGGGGTACCACAGATACGCAGTATTTT. This gives the protein CASSARERGTTDTQYF. The chain employs TRBV7-2 and TRBJ2-3; TRBD2 agrees at 7 bases. This CDR3 region has 16 residues. The germline CDR1 and CDR2 sequences are SGHTA and FQGNSA. Trimming took 5 bases from V and 2 from J; bases not matched to a gene: 10.

This clonotype was seen repeatedly, ten times or more. The rearrangement links TRBV14 to TRBJ2-7; 9 bases match TRBD1. The J segment lost 0 bases and the V segment lost 0 bases, leaving 12 bases of the junction unmatched. The V gene's germline CDR1 is SGHDN and CDR2 FVKESK. The CDR3 has 19 residues. The CDR3 DNA follows: TGTGCCAGCAGCCAAGATCCATATTTAGGGACAGGGAGCTCCTACGAGCAGTACTTC. Residues: CASSQDPYLGTGSSYEQYF.

This clonotype was detected ten times or more. The chain is built from TRBV5-1 and TRBJ2-3; 8 bases are a match to TRBD1. The length of the CDR3 is 12 residues. V was clipped by 8 bases and J by 3 bases; unmatched bases: 2. Germline V gives CDR1 SGHRS, CDR2 YFSETQ. As DNA, the CDR3 is TGCGCCAGTGGACAGGGTACAGATACGCAGTATTTT. Translating gives CASGQGTDTQYF. Variable domain in full (rest from reference TRBV5-1 and TRBJ2-3): KAGVTQTPRYLIKTRGQQVTLSCSPISGHRSVSWYQQTPGQGLQFLFEYFSETQRNKGNFPGRFSGRQFSNSRSEMNVSTLELGDSALYLCASGQGTDTQYFGPGTRLTVL.

This clonotype was counted many times. J is TRBJ1-6 and V is TRBV27, with D possibly matching TRBD1 (5 bases). V was trimmed by 6 bases and J by 6 bases, leaving 18 bases between them. From germline, CDR1 is MNHEY and CDR2 SMNVEV (reference sequence). The CDR3 is made up of 16 amino acids. Here the CDR3 reads CASRVETGWSNSPLHF. The CDR3 coding sequence is TGTGCCAGCAGGGTAGAAACAGGCTGGAGTAATTCACCCCTCCACTTT.

This clonotype has ten or more counts. The CDR3 region is CASSLGASYEQYF. The CDR3, as DNA: TGTGCCAGCAGTTTAGGTGCCAGCTACGAGCAGTACTTC. This chain joins TRBV27 and TRBJ2-7; D unclear. The CDR3 covers 13 residues. Trimming stripped 2 bases from V and 3 bases from J, with 8 bases between. The V gene's germline CDR1 is MNHEY and CDR2 SMNVEV (reference sequence).

This clonotype was detected ten times or more. V is TRBV6-5 and J is TRBJ1-1; possible D gene TRBD1, 6 bases. V was trimmed by 2 bases and J by 2 bases, leaving 12 bases between them. From germline, CDR1 is MNHEY and CDR2 SVGAGI. The CDR3 has 15 residues. This chain's CDR3 is CASSYLGQLNTEAFF. CDR3 bases: TGTGCCAGCAGTTACCTAGGACAGTTAAACACTGAAGCTTTCTTT.

At least ten counts were recorded for this clonotype. This chain connects TRBV6-5 to TRBJ2-7; no reliable D call. The CDR3 has 14 residues. Trimming pared 11 bases from V and 1 base from J, leaving 18 bases between. CDR1 and CDR2 from the germline V gene are MNHEY and SVGAGI. CDR3 loop: CASFGVYPSYEQYF. The CDR3 bases are TGTGCCTCTTTTGGGGTCTATCCTTCCTACGAGCAGTACTTC.

This clonotype was seen at least ten times. The genes are TRBV5-1 and TRBJ2-1, with D tentatively TRBD1 (6 bases). The germline V gene encodes CDR1 SGHRS and CDR2 YFSETQ. CDR3 size: 13 residues. The V end was cut by 3 bases, the J end by 5 bases, with 9 bases between. The CDR3 DNA reads TGCGCCAGCAGCTCAGGGGTGAACAATGAGCAGTTCTTC. Protein: CASSSGVNNEQFF. Using reference TRBV5-1 and TRBJ2-1 for the parts outside the CDR3, the full variable domain is KAGVTQTPRYLIKTRGQQVTLSCSPISGHRSVSWYQQTPGQGLQFLFEYFSETQRNKGNFPGRFSGRQFSNSRSEMNVSTLELGDSALYLCASSSGVNNEQFFGPGTRLTVL.

The J gene is TRBJ2-2, the V gene TRBV7-3; either TRBD1 or TRBD2 may fit D (7 bases each). This CDR3 contains 16 residues. Between the trimmed V and J ends, which lost 5 bases and 0 bases, there was a span of 13 bases. Germline CDR1 and CDR2: SGHTA and FQGTGA. The CDR3 bases are TGTGCCAGCAGCCTTCCAGGGGGGGCGAACACCGGGGAGCTGTTTTTT. The encoded protein is CASSLPGGANTGELFF.

This clonotype has at least ten counts. The chain couples TRBV15 to TRBJ1-6; D is ambiguous. The CDR3 is 15 amino acids. With 1 base removed from V and 8 bases from J, the gap between germline ends came to 12 bases. Germline CDR1 is LNHNV and CDR2 is YYDKDF (reference sequence). The CDR3 loop reads CATSRGGGPDSPLHF. The DNA for the CDR3 is TGTGCCACCAGCAGAGGGGGAGGTCCGGATTCACCCCTCCACTTT.

This clonotype was seen at least ten times. This chain joins TRBV10-2 and TRBJ2-7; 8 bases match TRBD1. The trim removed 7 bases at V and 2 bases at J, leaving 10 bases unmatched. Looked up from germline, CDR1 is WSHSY and CDR2 is SAAADI. CDR3 length: 15 residues. The chain's CDR3 is CASNQEGTGTYEQYF. CDR3 sequence (DNA): TGCGCCAGCAACCAGGAGGGGACAGGAACCTACGAGCAGTACTTC.

This clonotype was seen ten or more times. The chain employs TRBV30 and TRBJ1-6; D remains ambiguous. CDR1 and CDR2 from the germline V gene are GTSNPN and SVGIG (reference sequence). The CDR3 runs to 15 residues. Trimming shortened V by 2 bases and J by 0 bases, and 8 bases separated the two germline ends. The CDR3 reads CAWSPDGSYNSPLHF. CDR3 in DNA: TGTGCCTGGAGTCCGGACGGCTCCTATAATTCACCCCTCCACTTT.

This clonotype has a count of ten or more. The V call is TRBV7-9, the J call TRBJ2-1; D possibly matches TRBD1 or TRBD2 (5 bases each). The CDR3 is made up of 13 amino acids. V lost 8 bases and J lost 3, with 11 bases in between. Per the germline V gene, CDR1 is SEHNR and CDR2 is FQNEAQ (reference sequence). The CDR3 reads CASGTAGYNEQFF. CDR3 nucleotides: TGTGCCAGCGGGACCGCAGGCTACAATGAGCAGTTCTTC.

This clonotype was found many times. This sequence joins TRBV4-1 and TRBJ1-2, with TRBD1 as a possible D gene (5 bases). With 0 bases removed from V and 5 bases from J, the gap between germline ends came to 13 bases. This CDR3 is 15 amino acids long. Germline V gene lookup returns CDR1 MGHRA and CDR2 YSYEKL. CDR3 nucleotides: TGCGCCAGCAGCCAAGAGGGCAGGGCGAGGTATGGCTACACCTTC. Amino acids: CASSQEGRARYGYTF.

This clonotype was picked up many times. The rearrangement links TRBV7-6 to TRBJ2-1, with 7 bases that match TRBD1. This CDR3 contains 15 residues. Germline CDR1 is SGHVS and CDR2 is FNYEAQ. With 5 bases clipped from V and 9 bases from J, the junction kept 13 bases outside the gene matches. The CDR3 bases are TGTGCCAGCAGCCCTCCGGGACAGCCAGGGGGTGAGCAGTTCTTC. It encodes CASSPPGQPGGEQFF.

This clonotype appeared many times. This chain connects TRBV5-6 to TRBJ1-5, with unresolved D. Germline values: CDR1 SGHDT, CDR2 YYEEEE. The V end was cut by 2 bases, the J end by 7 bases, with 7 bases between. The length of the CDR3 is 12 residues. The CDR3 sequence: CASSLYSQPQHF. Written as DNA, the CDR3 is TGTGCCAGCAGCTTATACAGCCAGCCCCAGCATTTT.

This clonotype was observed many times. The V gene is TRBV10-2, the J gene TRBJ2-1, with D perhaps TRBD2 (6 bases). CDR1 and CDR2 from the germline V gene are WSHSY and SAAADI. Trimming cost V 2 bases and J 8 bases, with 13 bases left between them. The CDR3 is 14 residues long. CDR3 loop: CASSENWSGDEQFF. CDR3 nucleotides: TGCGCCAGCAGTGAGAATTGGTCGGGGGATGAGCAGTTCTTC.

This clonotype was found many times. This chain links TRBV9 with TRBJ2-1; the D gene is possibly TRBD2 (6 bases). Trimming pared 3 bases from V and 0 bases from J, leaving 22 bases between. Germline CDR1 reads SGDLS; CDR2 reads YYNGEE. This CDR3 contains 19 residues. The CDR3 loop is CASSAIVSAGGSSYNEQFF. For the CDR3, the DNA is TGTGCCAGCAGCGCAATCGTATCCGCAGGAGGGAGCTCCTACAATGAGCAGTTCTTC. The complete variable domain, with remaining parts taken from reference TRBV9 and TRBJ2-1, reads DSGVTQTPKHLITATGQRVTLRCSPRSGDLSVYWYQQSLDQGLQFLIQYYNGEERAKGNILERFSAQQFPDLHSELNLSSLELGDSALYFCASSAIVSAGGSSYNEQFFGPGTRLTVL.

In its sample, this clonotype was seen many times. The chain carries TRBV2 and TRBJ1-3, with 8 nucleotides matching TRBD1. Germline V gene sequence: CDR1 SNHLY, CDR2 FYNNEI. Germline trimming cut 6 bases from V and 0 bases from J; bases unmatched to any gene: 7. CDR3 length: 16 residues. CDR3 nucleotide sequence: TGTGCCAGCAGGAATCAGGGGGCGTTCTCTGGAAACACCATATATTTT. Protein product: CASRNQGAFSGNTIYF.

By share, this clonotype counts as medium-sized. The chain recombines TRBV10-1 with TRBJ2-1, with D possibly being TRBD2 (6 bases). The V end lost 8 bases, the J end lost 1 base, and 6 bases lay between the germline ends. The CDR3 extends over 12 amino acids. CDR1 WNHNN and CDR2 SYGVQD come from the germline V gene (reference sequence). The CDR3 sequence: CASGRSYNEQFF. CDR3 bases: TGCGCCAGCGGGAGGTCCTACAATGAGCAGTTCTTC.